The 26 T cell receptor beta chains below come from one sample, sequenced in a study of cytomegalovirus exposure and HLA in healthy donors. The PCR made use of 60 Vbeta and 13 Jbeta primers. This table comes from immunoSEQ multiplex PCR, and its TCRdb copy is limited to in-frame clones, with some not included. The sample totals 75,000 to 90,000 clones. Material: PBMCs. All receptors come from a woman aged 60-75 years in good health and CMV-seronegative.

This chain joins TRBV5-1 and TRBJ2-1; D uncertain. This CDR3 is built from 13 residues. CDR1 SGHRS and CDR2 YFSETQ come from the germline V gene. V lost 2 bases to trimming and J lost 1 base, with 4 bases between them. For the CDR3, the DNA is TGCGCCAGCAGCTTTACATCCTACAATGAGCAGTTCTTC. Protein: CASSFTSYNEQFF. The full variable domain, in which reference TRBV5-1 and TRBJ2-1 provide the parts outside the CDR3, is KAGVTQTPRYLIKTRGQQVTLSCSPISGHRSVSWYQQTPGQGLQFLFEYFSETQRNKGNFPGRFSGRQFSNSRSEMNVSTLELGDSALYLCASSFTSYNEQFFGPGTRLTVL.

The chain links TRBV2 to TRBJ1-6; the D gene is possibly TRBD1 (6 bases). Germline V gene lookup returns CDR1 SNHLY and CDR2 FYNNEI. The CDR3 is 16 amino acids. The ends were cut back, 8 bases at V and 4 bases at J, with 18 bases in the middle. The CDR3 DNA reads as TGTGCCAGCGGGGGCCGAACGACTAATTATAATTCACCCCTCCACTTT. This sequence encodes CASGGRTTNYNSPLHF.

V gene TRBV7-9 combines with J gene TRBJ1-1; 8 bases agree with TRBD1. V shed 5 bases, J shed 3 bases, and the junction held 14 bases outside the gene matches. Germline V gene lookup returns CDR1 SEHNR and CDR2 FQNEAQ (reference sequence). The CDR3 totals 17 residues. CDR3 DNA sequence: TGTGCCAGCAGCCCCGGGACAGGTTCTCCAGTGTACACTGAAGCTTTCTTT. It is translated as CASSPGTGSPVYTEAFF.

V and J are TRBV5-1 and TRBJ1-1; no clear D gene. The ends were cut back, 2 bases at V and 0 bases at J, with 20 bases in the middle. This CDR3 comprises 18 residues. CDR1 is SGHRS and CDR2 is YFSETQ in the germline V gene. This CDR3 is CASSLSPVDLTMNTEAFF. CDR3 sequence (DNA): TGCGCCAGCAGCTTATCCCCCGTTGACCTTACTATGAACACTGAAGCTTTCTTT. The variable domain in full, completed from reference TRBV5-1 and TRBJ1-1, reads KAGVTQTPRYLIKTRGQQVTLSCSPISGHRSVSWYQQTPGQGLQFLFEYFSETQRNKGNFPGRFSGRQFSNSRSEMNVSTLELGDSALYLCASSLSPVDLTMNTEAFFGQGTRLTVV.

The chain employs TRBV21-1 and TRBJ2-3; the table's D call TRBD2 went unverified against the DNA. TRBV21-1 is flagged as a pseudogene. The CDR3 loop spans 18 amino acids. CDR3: CASSKVGEAGELTDTQYF. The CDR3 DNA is TGTGCCAGCAGCAAAGTAGGAGAGGCGGGAGAACTCACAGATACGCAGTATTTT.

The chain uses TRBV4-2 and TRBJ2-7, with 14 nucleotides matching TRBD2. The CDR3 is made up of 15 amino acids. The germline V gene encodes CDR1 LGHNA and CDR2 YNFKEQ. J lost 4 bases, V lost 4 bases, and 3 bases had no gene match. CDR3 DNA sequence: TGTGCCAGCAGCCTCCGGACTAGCGGGAGGTACGAGCAGTACTTC. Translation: CASSLRTSGRYEQYF.

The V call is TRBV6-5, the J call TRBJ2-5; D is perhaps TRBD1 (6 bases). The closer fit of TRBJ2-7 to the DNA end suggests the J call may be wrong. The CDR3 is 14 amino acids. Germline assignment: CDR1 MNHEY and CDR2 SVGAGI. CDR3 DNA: TGTGCCAGCACCTCGGGACACAGCTCCTACGAGCAGTACTTC. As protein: CASTSGHSSYEQYF.

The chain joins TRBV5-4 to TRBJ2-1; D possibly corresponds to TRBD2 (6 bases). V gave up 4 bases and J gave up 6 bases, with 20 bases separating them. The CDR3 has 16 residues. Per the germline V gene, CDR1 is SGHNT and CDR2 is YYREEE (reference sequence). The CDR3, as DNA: TGTGCCAGCAGCAACCCGGGAGAACCTAGGGGCAATGAGCAGTTCTTC. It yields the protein CASSNPGEPRGNEQFF.

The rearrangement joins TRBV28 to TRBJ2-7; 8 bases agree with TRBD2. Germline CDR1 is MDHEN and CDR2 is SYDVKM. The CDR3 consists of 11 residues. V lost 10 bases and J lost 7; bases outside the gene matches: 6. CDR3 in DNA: TGTGCCACGGGAGGGCCCTGGGAGCAGTACTTC. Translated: CATGGPWEQYF.

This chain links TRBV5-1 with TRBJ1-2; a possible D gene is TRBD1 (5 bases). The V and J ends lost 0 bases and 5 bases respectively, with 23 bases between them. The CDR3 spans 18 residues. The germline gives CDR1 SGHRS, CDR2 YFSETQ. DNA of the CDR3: TGCGCCAGCAGCTTGGGGGGCATCATCACCCATCCGTCATATGGCTACACCTTC. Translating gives CASSLGGIITHPSYGYTF.

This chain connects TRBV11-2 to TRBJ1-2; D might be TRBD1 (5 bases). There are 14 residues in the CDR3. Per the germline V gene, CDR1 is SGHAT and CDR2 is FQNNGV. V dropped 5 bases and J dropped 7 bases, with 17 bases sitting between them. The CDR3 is CASSPEGLGGGYTF. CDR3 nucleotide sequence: TGTGCCAGCAGCCCTGAAGGGCTCGGGGGTGGCTACACCTTC.

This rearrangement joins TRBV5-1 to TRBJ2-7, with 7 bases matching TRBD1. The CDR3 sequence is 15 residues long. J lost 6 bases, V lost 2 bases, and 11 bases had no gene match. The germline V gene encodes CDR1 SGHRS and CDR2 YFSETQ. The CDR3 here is CASSLSLGGSGEQYF. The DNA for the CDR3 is TGCGCCAGCAGCTTAAGCCTAGGGGGCTCGGGCGAGCAGTACTTC.

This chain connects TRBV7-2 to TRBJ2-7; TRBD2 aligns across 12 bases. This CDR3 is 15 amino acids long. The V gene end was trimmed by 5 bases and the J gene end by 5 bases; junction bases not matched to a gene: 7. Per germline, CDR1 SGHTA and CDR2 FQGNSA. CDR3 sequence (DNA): TGTGCCAGCAGCCCTAGCGGGAGGGCCGGCAACGAGCAGTACTTC. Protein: CASSPSGRAGNEQYF.

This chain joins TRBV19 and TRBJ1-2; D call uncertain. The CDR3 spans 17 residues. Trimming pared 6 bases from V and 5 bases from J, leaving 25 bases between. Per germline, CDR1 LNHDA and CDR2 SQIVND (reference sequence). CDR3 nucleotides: TGTGCCAGTAGGACCCGGGGAGGGCAGTCGGGAAGATATGGCTACACCTTC. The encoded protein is CASRTRGGQSGRYGYTF.

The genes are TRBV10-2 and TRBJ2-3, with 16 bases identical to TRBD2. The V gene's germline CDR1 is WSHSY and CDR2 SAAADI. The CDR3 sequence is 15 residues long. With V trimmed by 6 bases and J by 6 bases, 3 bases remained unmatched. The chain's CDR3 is CASRTGLAGGDTQYF. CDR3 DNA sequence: TGCGCCAGCAGGACGGGACTAGCGGGAGGGGATACGCAGTATTTT.

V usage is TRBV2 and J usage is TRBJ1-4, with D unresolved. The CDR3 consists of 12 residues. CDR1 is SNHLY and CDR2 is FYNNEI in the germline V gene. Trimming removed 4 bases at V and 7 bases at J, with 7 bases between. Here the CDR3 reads CASSVASEKLFF. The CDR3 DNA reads TGTGCCAGCAGTGTTGCCAGTGAAAAACTGTTTTTT.

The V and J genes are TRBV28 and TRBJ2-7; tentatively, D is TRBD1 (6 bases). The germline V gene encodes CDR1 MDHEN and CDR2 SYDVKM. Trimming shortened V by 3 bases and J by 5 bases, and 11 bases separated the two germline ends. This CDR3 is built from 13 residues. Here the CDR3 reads CASSFEQGHEQYF. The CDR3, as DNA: TGTGCCAGCAGTTTCGAACAGGGCCACGAGCAGTACTTC.

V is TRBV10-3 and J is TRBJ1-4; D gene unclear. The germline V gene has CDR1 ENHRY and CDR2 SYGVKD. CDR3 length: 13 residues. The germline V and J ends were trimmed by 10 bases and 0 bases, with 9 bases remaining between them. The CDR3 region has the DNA TGTGCCACGAGACTTGCAACTAATGAAAAACTGTTTTTT. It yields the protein CATRLATNEKLFF.

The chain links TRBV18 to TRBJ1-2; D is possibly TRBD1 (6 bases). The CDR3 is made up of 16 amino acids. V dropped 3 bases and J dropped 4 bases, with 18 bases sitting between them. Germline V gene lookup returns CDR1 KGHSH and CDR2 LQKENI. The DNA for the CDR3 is TGTGCCAGCTCACCCCCCTGGGGGCAGGGTGGCTATGGCTACACCTTC. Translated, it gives CASSPPWGQGGYGYTF. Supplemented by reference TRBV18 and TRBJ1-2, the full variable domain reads NAGVMQNPRHLVRRRGQEARLRCSPMKGHSHVYWYRQLPEEGLKFMVYLQKENIIDESGMPKERFSAEFPKEGPSILRIQQVVRGDSAAYFCASSPPWGQGGYGYTFGSGTRLTVV.

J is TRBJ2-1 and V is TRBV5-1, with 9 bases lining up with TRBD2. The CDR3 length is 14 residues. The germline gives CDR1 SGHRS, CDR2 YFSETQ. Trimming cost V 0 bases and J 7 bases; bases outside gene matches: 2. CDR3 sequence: CASSLVLAGNEQFF. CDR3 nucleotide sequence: TGCGCCAGCAGCTTGGTCCTAGCGGGGAATGAGCAGTTCTTC.

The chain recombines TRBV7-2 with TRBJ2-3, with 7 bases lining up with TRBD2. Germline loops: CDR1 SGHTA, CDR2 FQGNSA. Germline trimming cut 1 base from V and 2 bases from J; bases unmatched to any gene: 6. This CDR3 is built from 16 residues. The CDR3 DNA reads TGTGCCAGCAGCTTAGGGCGGGAGTTGTACACAGATACGCAGTATTTT. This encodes CASSLGRELYTDTQYF.

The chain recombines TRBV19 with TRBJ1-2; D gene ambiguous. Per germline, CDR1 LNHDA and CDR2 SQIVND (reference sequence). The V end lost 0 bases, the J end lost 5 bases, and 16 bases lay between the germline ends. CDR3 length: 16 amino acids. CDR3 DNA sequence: TGTGCCAGTAGTATAGATACATTACCCCCGCGGTATGGCTACACCTTC. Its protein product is CASSIDTLPPRYGYTF.

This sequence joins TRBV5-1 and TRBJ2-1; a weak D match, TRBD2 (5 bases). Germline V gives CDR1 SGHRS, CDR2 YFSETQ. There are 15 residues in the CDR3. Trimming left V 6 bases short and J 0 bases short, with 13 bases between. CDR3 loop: CASKGLGNSYNEQFF. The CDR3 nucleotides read TGCGCCAGCAAAGGCCTCGGGAACTCCTACAATGAGCAGTTCTTC. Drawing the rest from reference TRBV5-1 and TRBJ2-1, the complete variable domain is KAGVTQTPRYLIKTRGQQVTLSCSPISGHRSVSWYQQTPGQGLQFLFEYFSETQRNKGNFPGRFSGRQFSNSRSEMNVSTLELGDSALYLCASKGLGNSYNEQFFGPGTRLTVL.

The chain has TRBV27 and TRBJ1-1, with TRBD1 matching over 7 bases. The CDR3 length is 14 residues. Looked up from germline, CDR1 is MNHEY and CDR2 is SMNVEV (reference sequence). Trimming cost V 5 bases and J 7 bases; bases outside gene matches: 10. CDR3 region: CASSPDRDRLEAFF. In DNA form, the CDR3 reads TGTGCCAGCAGTCCCGACCGGGACAGACTTGAAGCTTTCTTT.

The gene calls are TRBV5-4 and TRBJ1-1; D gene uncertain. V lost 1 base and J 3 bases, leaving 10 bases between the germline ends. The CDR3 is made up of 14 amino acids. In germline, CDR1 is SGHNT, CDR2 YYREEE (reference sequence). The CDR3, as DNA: TGTGCCAGCAGCTTGCCGGGGAAACACACTGAAGCTTTCTTT. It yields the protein CASSLPGKHTEAFF. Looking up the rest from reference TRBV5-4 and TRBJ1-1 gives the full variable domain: ETGVTQSPTHLIKTRGQQVTLRCSSQSGHNTVSWYQQALGQGPQFIFQYYREEENGRGNFPPRFSGLQFPNYSSELNVNALELDDSALYLCASSLPGKHTEAFFGQGTRLTVV.

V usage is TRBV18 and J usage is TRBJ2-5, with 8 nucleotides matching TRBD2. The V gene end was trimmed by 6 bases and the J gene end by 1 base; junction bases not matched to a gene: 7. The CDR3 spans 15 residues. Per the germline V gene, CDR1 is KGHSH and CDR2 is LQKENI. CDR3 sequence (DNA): TGTGCCAGCTCCCGCAAAACTAGCGGCCAAGAGACCCAGTACTTC. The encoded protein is CASSRKTSGQETQYF.